Listed below are T cell receptor beta chains from one sample, sequenced in a study of shared clonotypes between healthy human individuals. The method was immunoSEQ multiplex PCR; TCRdb's version includes in-frame clones alone and lacks a portion of them. The table lists approximately 840,000 clones, 95% to 97% of them singletons. Input material: naive CD8+ T cells sorted from blood. The receptors derive from a man younger than 40 in good health. Both conserved end residues are part of each CDR3. The order of the fields is V gene, J gene, D gene, clone size, CDR3 length, CDR3 DNA, CDR3 protein. D genes are given only for firm matches. Expanded clones are given a class, and other clones once, few, many or no size at all.

TRBV6-5	TRBJ2-5	TRBD1	NA	13	TGTGCCAGCGGGGACAGGCAGCAAGAGACCCAGTACTTC	CASGDRQQETQYF
TRBV4-2	TRBJ2-1	NA	NA	14	TGTGCCAGCAGCCCACGGGCCATTCGCAAGGAGCAGTTCTTC	CASSPRAIRKEQFF
TRBV11-2	TRBJ2-5	TRBD2	NA	15	TGTGCCAGCAGCTTAGATCCCCCTAGCGGGGAGACCCAGTACTTC	CASSLDPPSGETQYF
TRBV19	TRBJ1-1	NA	NA	15	TGTGCCAGTAGTATAGTTGCGGAATTGAACACTGAAGCTTTCTTT	CASSIVAELNTEAFF
TRBV13	TRBJ2-7	TRBD2	NA	15	TGTGCCAGCAGCTTCTACGGGGGGGACCCTAGAGAGCAGTACTTC	CASSFYGGDPREQYF
TRBV27	TRBJ2-2	NA	NA	14	TGTGCCAGCAGTCCGCCCCCGGGCACCGGGGAGCTGTTTTTT	CASSPPPGTGELFF
TRBV19	TRBJ2-1	TRBD2	once	13	TGTGCCAGTAGCGAGACTAGCCTTTCAGAGCAGTTCTTC	CASSETSLSEQFF
TRBV6-5	TRBJ2-5	NA	NA	12	TGTGCCAGCAGTTACGATGGAGAGACCCAGTACTTC	CASSYDGETQYF
TRBV7-8	TRBJ2-1	TRBD1	once	16	TGTGCCAGCAGCTTCGACGGACAGGGATCCTACAATGAGCAGTTCTTC	CASSFDGQGSYNEQFF
TRBV5-6	TRBJ2-7	NA	NA	13	TGTGCCAGCAGCTTGGGGAGGGGAATTGAGCAGTACTTC	CASSLGRGIEQYF
TRBV11-2	TRBJ1-4	NA	NA	14	TGTGCCAGCAGCCTCGGGACCGGGGGGGGAAAACTGTTTTTT	CASSLGTGGGKLFF
TRBV9	TRBJ2-3	TRBD2	NA	16	TGTGCCAGCAGCCCCCGACTAGCGGATAGCACAGATACGCAGTATTTT	CASSPRLADSTDTQYF
TRBV27	TRBJ2-7	NA	NA	14	TGTGCCAGCAGTTTCGGTGGCTATCCCTACGAGCAGTACTTC	CASSFGGYPYEQYF
TRBV30	TRBJ2-7	NA	NA	14	TGTGCCTGGAGGAGAGGACGCCTCCGGAACGAGCAGTACTTC	CAWRRGRLRNEQYF
TRBV5-8	TRBJ2-5	TRBD2	NA	19	TGTGCCAGCAGCTTGGGTTGGCTAGCGGGAAGCTCGGTCCAAGAGACCCAGTACTTC	CASSLGWLAGSSVQETQYF
TRBV7-2	TRBJ2-7	NA	NA	11	TGTGCCAGCAGCCTCGGGGAAGAGCAGTACTTC	CASSLGEEQYF
TRBV9	TRBJ2-3	TRBD1	NA	22	TGTGCCAGCAGCTCGCGCCCCTACCATAAAACCGAGAATAGAGGGGGCCGGGATACGCAGTATTTT	CASSSRPYHKTENRGGRDTQYF
TRBV7-8	TRBJ2-5	NA	NA	16	TGTGCCAGCAGCTCGAGGACAGAAAGGTACCAAGAGACCCAGTACTTC	CASSSRTERYQETQYF
TRBV6-5	TRBJ2-1	NA	NA	14	TGTGCCAGCAGTTACTCGAACCAGGGTAATGAGCAGTTCTTC	CASSYSNQGNEQFF
TRBV7-9	TRBJ1-4	NA	NA	14	TGTGCCAGCCCTGGGCAGGGCGGTAATGAAAAACTGTTTTTT	CASPGQGGNEKLFF
TRBV5-5	TRBJ2-3	NA	NA	15	TGTGCCAGCAGCTTAGACGGACCTATCACAGATACGCAGTATTTT	CASSLDGPITDTQYF
TRBV5-1	TRBJ2-1	TRBD2	NA	17	TGCGCCAGCAGCCTAAAAAGGAGCGGGAGCGTTTACAATGAGCAGTTCTTC	CASSLKRSGSVYNEQFF
TRBV11-2	TRBJ2-7	NA	NA	13	TGTGCCAGCAGCTTTAGTTCCTCTTACGAGCAGTACTTC	CASSFSSSYEQYF
TRBV9	TRBJ2-1	NA	NA	15	TGTGCCAGCAGCTTCGCCGGGACGGGGGTGGATGAGCAGTTCTTC	CASSFAGTGVDEQFF
TRBV7-2	TRBJ2-3	NA	NA	14	TGTGCCAGCAGCTTAGATGGTTTCACAGATACGCAGTATTTT	CASSLDGFTDTQYF
TRBV5-4	TRBJ2-7	TRBD2	NA	14	TGTGCCAGCAGCTTGACTAGCGGGAGCTACGAGCAGTACTTC	CASSLTSGSYEQYF
TRBV7-2	TRBJ2-7	NA	NA	13	TGTGCCAGCTTGGGGGACGGGGAATACGAGCAGTACTTC	CASLGDGEYEQYF
TRBV18	TRBJ1-4	NA	NA	16	TGTGCCAGCTCACCACCGGCAGGATCAACTAATGAAAAACTGTTTTTT	CASSPPAGSTNEKLFF
TRBV5-8	TRBJ1-5	NA	once	15	TGTGCCAGCAGCTTCTTATTAGCTGGCAATCAGCCCCAGCATTTT	CASSFLLAGNQPQHF
TRBV27	TRBJ2-1	NA	NA	17	TGTGCCAGCAGCGGGGATTCGGACACCCTTTCCTACAATGAGCAGTTCTTC	CASSGDSDTLSYNEQFF
TRBV4-3	TRBJ2-2	NA	NA	21	TGCGCCAGCAGCCACTTATACGGATTGGGGGAGGTATTTTCGAGCACCGGGGAGCTGTTTTTT	CASSHLYGLGEVFSSTGELFF
TRBV10-2	TRBJ2-2	TRBD2	NA	17	TGCGCCAGCGACCCAGGAACCGGGACTAGCGGGATGGGGGAGCTGTTTTTT	CASDPGTGTSGMGELFF
TRBV27	TRBJ2-7	TRBD1	NA	16	TGTGCCAGCAGTTTGAAGTTTTTGGGACAGATCTACGAGCAGTACTTC	CASSLKFLGQIYEQYF
TRBV7-9	TRBJ2-7	TRBD2	NA	16	TGTGCCAGCAGCTTAGGGCCTAGCGGGTGGACCTACGAGCAGTACTTC	CASSLGPSGWTYEQYF
TRBV2	TRBJ2-3	TRBD1	NA	16	TGTGCCAGCAGTGATGGGGGGACAGGGTATGCAGATACGCAGTATTTT	CASSDGGTGYADTQYF
TRBV7-9	TRBJ1-2	NA	NA	15	TGTGCCAGCAGCTCCCCCGGGACGGCTAACTATGGCTACACCTTC	CASSSPGTANYGYTF
TRBV18	TRBJ2-7	NA	NA	15	TGTGCCAGCTCACCCACCGGACACGGCTCCTACGAGCAGTACTTC	CASSPTGHGSYEQYF
TRBV6-4	TRBJ1-1	NA	NA	14	TGTGCCAGCAGTGACTCGAGCATGAACACTGAAGCTTTCTTT	CASSDSSMNTEAFF
TRBV28	TRBJ2-3	NA	NA	14	TGTGCCAGCAGTTTATCCAGTAGCACAGATACGCAGTATTTT	CASSLSSSTDTQYF
TRBV7-9	TRBJ2-7	TRBD2	once	19	TGTGCCAGCAGCCCCCCGCCGGGACTAGCGGGAGGGGAACCCTACGAGCAGTACTTC	CASSPPPGLAGGEPYEQYF
TRBV28	TRBJ2-7	NA	NA	14	TGTGCCAGCAGTTTATCGACGGATTTCTACGAGCAGTACTTC	CASSLSTDFYEQYF
TRBV5-6	TRBJ1-5	TRBD1	NA	14	TGTGCCAGCAGCTTGGGGACAGGGTTCGGGACCCAACATTTT	CASSLGTGFGTQHF
TRBV4-1	TRBJ2-7	TRBD2	NA	16	TGCGCCAGCAGCCCTGTCACCGGGGGGGAAACCTACGAGCAGTACTTC	CASSPVTGGETYEQYF
TRBV27	TRBJ2-2	TRBD1	NA	17	TGTGCCAGCAGTTTATTCACTCGGGACAGGGGGACCGGGGAGCTGTTTTTT	CASSLFTRDRGTGELFF
TRBV28	TRBJ2-6	NA	once	12	TGTGCCAGCAGCGTGGGGGCCAACGTCCTGACTTTC	CASSVGANVLTF
TRBV9	TRBJ2-3	NA	NA	16	TGTGCCAGCAGCGACCACACAGAAAGTAGCACAGATACGCAGTATTTT	CASSDHTESSTDTQYF
TRBV6-1	TRBJ1-2	NA	NA	16	TGTGCCAGCAGTGAAGCCTGGTACAGGGTGAACTATGGCTACACCTTC	CASSEAWYRVNYGYTF
TRBV4-1	TRBJ1-2	NA	NA	15	TGCGCCAGCAGCCAAAGCGGGAGGGGAGACTATGGCTACACCTTC	CASSQSGRGDYGYTF
TRBV29-1	TRBJ1-1	NA	NA	13	TGCAGCGTCGCCGGCGGAGGCGACACTGAAGCTTTCTTT	CSVAGGGDTEAFF
TRBV5-6	TRBJ2-7	NA	NA	14	TGTGCCAGCAGCTTTGCACAGGCCGGGTACGAGCAGTACTTC	CASSFAQAGYEQYF
TRBV5-1	TRBJ1-1	NA	once	14	TGCGCCAGCAGCTTGGAGCAGCTTAACACTGAAGCTTTCTTT	CASSLEQLNTEAFF
TRBV7-9	TRBJ1-1	NA	NA	14	TGTGCCAGCAGCGCGGTCGACTGGGACACTGAAGCTTTCTTT	CASSAVDWDTEAFF
TRBV7-8	TRBJ1-5	NA	once	15	TGTGCCAGCAGCTTGACAGGAGGGAGCAATCAGCCCCAGCATTTT	CASSLTGGSNQPQHF